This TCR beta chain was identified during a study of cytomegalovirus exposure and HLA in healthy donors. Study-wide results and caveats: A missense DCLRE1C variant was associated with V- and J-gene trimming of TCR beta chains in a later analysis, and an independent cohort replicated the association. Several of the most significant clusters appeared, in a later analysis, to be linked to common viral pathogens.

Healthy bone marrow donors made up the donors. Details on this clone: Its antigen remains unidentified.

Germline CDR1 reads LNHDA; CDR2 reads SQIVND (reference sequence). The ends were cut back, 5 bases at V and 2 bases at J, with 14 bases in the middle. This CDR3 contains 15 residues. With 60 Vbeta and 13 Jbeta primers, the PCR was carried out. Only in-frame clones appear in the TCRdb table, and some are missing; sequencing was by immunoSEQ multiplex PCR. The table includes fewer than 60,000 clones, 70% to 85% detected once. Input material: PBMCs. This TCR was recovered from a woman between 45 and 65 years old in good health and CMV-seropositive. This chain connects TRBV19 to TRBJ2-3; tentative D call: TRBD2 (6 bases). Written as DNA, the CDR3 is TGTGCCAGTAGTGGATCTAGCGCCTTCACAGATACGCAGTATTTT. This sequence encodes CASSGSSAFTDTQYF. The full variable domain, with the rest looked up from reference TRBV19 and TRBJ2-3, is DGGITQSPKYLFRKEGQNVTLSCEQNLNHDAMYWYRQDPGQGLRLIYYSQIVNDFQKGDIAEGYSVSREKKESFPLTVTSAQKNPTAFYLCASSGSSAFTDTQYFGPGTRLTVL.